Shown below are 10 T cell receptor beta chains from a single sample sequenced in a study of T-cell memory formation after mild COVID-19. TCRdb recomputed calls from the 5' RACE reads with MiXCR, one row per CDR3 protein. Of approximately 210,000 distinct CDR3 sequences detected, approximately 10% appear once; the ten largest clones hold roughly 3%. Sequencing was performed on PBMCs or a T cell subset sorted from them (not recorded which). These TCRs come from a man in his late teens or twenties who had mild COVID-19 (a few samples of this study predate the infection). Cell type and time point are not known.

The rearrangement joins TRBV7-8 to TRBJ2-1; 11 bases are shared with TRBD2. The CDR3 contains 14 residues. The germline V gene encodes CDR1 SGHVS and CDR2 FQNEAQ. After removal of 4 bases from V and 8 bases from J, the junction contained 4 bases not matched to a gene. CDR3 sequence reads: CASSSGLADYEQFF. The CDR3 nucleotides read TGTGCCAGCAGCTCGGGACTAGCGGACTATGAGCAGTTCTTC.

With respect to this clonotype: A clone one base away is much larger, so this may be a read error. Because the CDR3's place on the DNA is in doubt, the DNA is left out and the CDR3 is given as listed by TCRdb. This sequence joins TRBV7-6 and TRBJ2-4. Ends included, the CDR3 has 14 residues. The germline gives CDR1 SGHVS, CDR2 FNYEAQ. Here the CDR3 reads CASSSRVADGIKYF.

This clonotype occurred a few times. V and J are TRBV15 and TRBJ2-1; TRBD1 matches at 9 bases. Per germline, CDR1 LNHNV and CDR2 YYDKDF (reference sequence). The J segment lost 7 bases and the V segment lost 4 bases, leaving 2 bases of the junction unmatched. This CDR3 contains 13 residues. The CDR3 DNA is TGTGCCACCAGCACCGACAGGGGGAATGAGCAGTTCTTC. Translated, it gives CATSTDRGNEQFF. Using reference TRBV15 and TRBJ2-1 for the parts outside the CDR3, the full variable domain is DAMVIQNPRYQVTQFGKPVTLSCSQTLNHNVMYWYQQKSSQAPKLLFHYYDKDFNNEADTPDNFQSRRPNTSFCFLDIRSPGLGDTAMYLCATSTDRGNEQFFGPGTRLTVL.

This chain uses TRBV24-1 with TRBJ1-3; 7 positions match TRBD1. CDR1 and CDR2 (germline): KGHDR, SFDVKD. The CDR3 is 14 residues long. V trimming: 8 bases; J trimming: 0 bases; junction bases outside the gene matches: 3. DNA for the CDR3: TGTGCCACCAAGAGGGACAGCTCTGGAAACACCATATATTTT. It translates to CATKRDSSGNTIYF.

This clonotype was counted only a few times. The rearrangement joins TRBV25-1 to TRBJ1-1; TRBD1 might be the D (6 bases). The CDR3 sequence is 14 residues long. V gave up 6 bases and J gave up 0 bases, with 11 bases separating them. Germline-derived CDR1 and CDR2 are MGHDK and SYGVNS. Written as DNA, the CDR3 is TGTGCCAGCAGGCCGGGGGCCCTGAACACTGAAGCTTTCTTT. Encoded protein: CASRPGALNTEAFF.

The chain's CDR3 is CASSPRAGVGYEQYV. The CDR3, as DNA: TGTGCCAGCAGCCCACGCGCCGGGGTAGGCTACGAGCAGTACGTC. V and J are TRBV7-2 and TRBJ2-7; possible D gene TRBD2, 5 bases. CDR3 length: 15 residues. Trimming took off 5 bases at V and 3 bases at J, with 17 bases between the two ends. From germline, CDR1 is SGHTA and CDR2 FQGNSA.

This clonotype showed up just a few times. The rearrangement joins TRBV9 to TRBJ1-4; D gene uncertain. V gave up 1 base and J gave up 8 bases, with 9 bases separating them. In germline, CDR1 is SGDLS, CDR2 YYNGEE. This CDR3 comprises 13 residues. The CDR3 nucleotides read TGTGCCAGCAGCGTAACGCCTGGAGAAAAACTGTTTTTT. As protein: CASSVTPGEKLFF.

About this clonotype itself: Mismatch with germline at one junction end may stem from a read error. The gene calls are TRBV6-6 and TRBJ1-4, with TRBD1 matching over 7 bases. Germline-derived CDR1 and CDR2 are MNHNY and SVGAGI (reference sequence). This CDR3 contains 11 residues. This CDR3 is CASRPGGIQGF. The CDR3 nucleotides are TGTGCCAGCAGACCCGGGGGCATACAGGGGTTC.

V gene TRBV10-3 combines with J gene TRBJ2-1, with a weak D call TRBD1 (5 bases). The V gene's germline CDR1 is ENHRY and CDR2 SYGVKD. CDR3 length: 15 amino acids. The V end lost 10 bases, the J end lost 5 bases, and 21 bases lay between the germline ends. The CDR3 DNA reads as TGTGCCAACCCGGAGACAGATCTATGGGACAATGAGCAGTTCTTC. The encoded protein is CANPETDLWDNEQFF.

The table lists this clonotype with a few counts. The CDR3 DNA follows: TGCGCCAGCAGCTTGGTCCCAGGGGGTTTAAATACGCAGTATTTT. Residues: CASSLVPGGLNTQYF. V is TRBV5-1 and J is TRBJ2-3, with 7 nucleotides matching TRBD1. The germline V gene has CDR1 SGHRS and CDR2 YFSETQ. V gave up 0 bases and J gave up 7 bases; unmatched junction bases: 8. This CDR3 comprises 15 residues.